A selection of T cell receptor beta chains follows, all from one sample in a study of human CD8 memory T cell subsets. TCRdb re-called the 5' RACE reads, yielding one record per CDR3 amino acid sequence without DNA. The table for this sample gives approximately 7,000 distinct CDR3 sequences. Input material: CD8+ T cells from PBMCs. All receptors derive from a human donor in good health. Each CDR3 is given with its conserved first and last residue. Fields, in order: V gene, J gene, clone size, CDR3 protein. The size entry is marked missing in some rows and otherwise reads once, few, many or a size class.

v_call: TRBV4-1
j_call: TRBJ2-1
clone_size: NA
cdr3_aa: CASTQGLAGGGEQFF

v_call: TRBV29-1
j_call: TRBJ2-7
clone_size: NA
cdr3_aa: CSVGLGNSYEQYF

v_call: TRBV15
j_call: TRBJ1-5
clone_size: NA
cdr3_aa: CATSLARGNQPQHF

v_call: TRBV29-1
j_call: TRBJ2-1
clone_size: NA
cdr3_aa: CSVEDRRGLAEYEQFF

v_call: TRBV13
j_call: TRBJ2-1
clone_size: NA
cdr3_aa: CASSGPSNEQFF

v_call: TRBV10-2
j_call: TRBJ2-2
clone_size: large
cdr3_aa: CASRVGVGELFF

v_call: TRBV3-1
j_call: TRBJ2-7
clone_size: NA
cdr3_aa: CASSQDSSRVGEQYF

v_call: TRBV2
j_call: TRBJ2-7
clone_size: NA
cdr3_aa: CASSPAEVEQYF

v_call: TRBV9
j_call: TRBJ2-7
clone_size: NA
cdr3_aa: CASSAGLAGYEQYF

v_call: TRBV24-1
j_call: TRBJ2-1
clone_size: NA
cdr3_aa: CATSGSGFPNPEQFF

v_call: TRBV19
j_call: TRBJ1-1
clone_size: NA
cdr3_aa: CASSTDGNTEAFF

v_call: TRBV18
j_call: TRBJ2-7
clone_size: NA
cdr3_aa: CASSPAGGSYEQYF

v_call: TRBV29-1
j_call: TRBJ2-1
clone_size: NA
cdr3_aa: CSVEGGGAYNEQFF

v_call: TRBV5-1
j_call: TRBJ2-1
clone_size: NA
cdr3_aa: CASSTGTSSYNEQFF

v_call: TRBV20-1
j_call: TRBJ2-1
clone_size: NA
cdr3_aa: CSASKIQGTRNYNEQFF

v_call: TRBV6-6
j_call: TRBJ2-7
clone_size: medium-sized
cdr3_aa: CASSPGTTISYEQYF

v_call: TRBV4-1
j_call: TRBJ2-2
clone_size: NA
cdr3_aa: CASSQATGTTNTGELFF

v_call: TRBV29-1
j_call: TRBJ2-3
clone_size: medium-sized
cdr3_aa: CSVEAGNTDTQYF

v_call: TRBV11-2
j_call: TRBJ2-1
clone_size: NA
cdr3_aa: CASSAGTLEEQFF

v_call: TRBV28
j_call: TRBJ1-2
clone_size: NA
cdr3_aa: CASSVQGIKLDGYTF

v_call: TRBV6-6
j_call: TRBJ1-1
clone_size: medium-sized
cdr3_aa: CASSYSGRTEAFF

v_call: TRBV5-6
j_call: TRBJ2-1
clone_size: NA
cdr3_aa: CASSSPGEQFF

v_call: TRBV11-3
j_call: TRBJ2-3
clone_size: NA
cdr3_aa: CASSLARGLESTQYF

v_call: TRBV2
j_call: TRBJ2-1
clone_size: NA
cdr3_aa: CASSVSPLYNEQFF

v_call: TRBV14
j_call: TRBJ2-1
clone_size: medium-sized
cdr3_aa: CASSQDPASEQFF

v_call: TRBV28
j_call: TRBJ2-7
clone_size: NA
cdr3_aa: CASSLSIGYEQYF

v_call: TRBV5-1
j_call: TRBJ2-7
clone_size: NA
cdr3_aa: CASRGSRVYEQYF

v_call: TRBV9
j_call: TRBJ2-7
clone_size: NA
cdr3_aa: CASSVAGTGVGEQYF

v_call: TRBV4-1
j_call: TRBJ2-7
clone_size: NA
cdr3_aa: CASSQDLGAGGNGYEQYF

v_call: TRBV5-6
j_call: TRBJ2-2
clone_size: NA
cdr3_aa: CAGAQGVVGELFF

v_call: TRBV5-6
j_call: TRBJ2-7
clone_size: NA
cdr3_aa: CASSRVGGHEQYF